The clone carrying this T cell receptor beta chain was detected only a few times. This entry comes from a study of blood T cell repertoires in COVID-19. In the study overall: Both acute and convalescent COVID-19 samples were obtained from the United States, Italy and Spain. The analysed material was cDNA or gDNA that came from T cells, B-cell-depleted T cells, or PBMCs.

In the authors' methods: Nucleated cell number was recorded as an estimate derived from reference gene primer amplification. The method was immunoSEQ multiplex PCR; TCRdb's version includes in-frame clones alone and lacks a portion of them. That table supplies the V and J calls and clone size; D and trimming were determined from the DNA. The table shows about 190,000 clones, with approximately 88% occurring only once. This CDR3 has 16 residues. The V end was cut by 2 bases, the J end by 0 bases, with 10 bases between. Per the germline V gene, CDR1 is LNHDA and CDR2 is SQIVND (reference sequence). The receptor was isolated from a woman between 25 and 40 years old who had recovered from COVID-19. The V and J genes are TRBV19 and TRBJ2-2; possible D gene TRBD2, 5 bases. Material for sequencing was PBMCs or T cells enriched from blood (not recorded which). The CDR3 DNA reads TGTGCCAGTAGTATACCCCGGGGTGCGAACACCGGGGAGCTGTTTTTT. Amino acid sequence: CASSIPRGANTGELFF.